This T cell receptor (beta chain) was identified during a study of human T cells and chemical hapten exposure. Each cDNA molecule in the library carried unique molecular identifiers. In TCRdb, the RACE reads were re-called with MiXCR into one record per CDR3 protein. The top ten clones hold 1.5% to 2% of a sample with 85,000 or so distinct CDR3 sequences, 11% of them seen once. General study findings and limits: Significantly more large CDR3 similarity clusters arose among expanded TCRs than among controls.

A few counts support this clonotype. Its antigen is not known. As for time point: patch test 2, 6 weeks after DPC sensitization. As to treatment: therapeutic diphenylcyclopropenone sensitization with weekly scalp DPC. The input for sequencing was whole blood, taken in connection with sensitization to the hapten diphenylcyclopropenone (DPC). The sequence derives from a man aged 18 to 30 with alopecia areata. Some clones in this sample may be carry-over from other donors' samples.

CDR3 in DNA: TGTGCCAGCAGCTTAAGGCGAACCGAGGTCCTCGTTACCGGGGAGCTGTTTTTT. Its translation is CASSLRRTEVLVTGELFF. The V and J genes are TRBV7-9 and TRBJ2-2; D ambiguous. CDR1 is SEHNR and CDR2 is FQNEAQ in the germline V gene (reference sequence). V lost 2 bases, J lost 5 bases, and 21 bases lay in between. The CDR3 spans 18 residues. The full variable domain, completed using reference TRBV7-9 and TRBJ2-2, is DTGVSQNPRHKITKRGQNVTFRCDPISEHNRLYWYRQTLGQGPEFLTYFQNEAQLEKSRLLSDRFSAERPKGSFSTLEIQRTEQGDSAMYLCASSLRRTEVLVTGELFFGEGSRLTVL.